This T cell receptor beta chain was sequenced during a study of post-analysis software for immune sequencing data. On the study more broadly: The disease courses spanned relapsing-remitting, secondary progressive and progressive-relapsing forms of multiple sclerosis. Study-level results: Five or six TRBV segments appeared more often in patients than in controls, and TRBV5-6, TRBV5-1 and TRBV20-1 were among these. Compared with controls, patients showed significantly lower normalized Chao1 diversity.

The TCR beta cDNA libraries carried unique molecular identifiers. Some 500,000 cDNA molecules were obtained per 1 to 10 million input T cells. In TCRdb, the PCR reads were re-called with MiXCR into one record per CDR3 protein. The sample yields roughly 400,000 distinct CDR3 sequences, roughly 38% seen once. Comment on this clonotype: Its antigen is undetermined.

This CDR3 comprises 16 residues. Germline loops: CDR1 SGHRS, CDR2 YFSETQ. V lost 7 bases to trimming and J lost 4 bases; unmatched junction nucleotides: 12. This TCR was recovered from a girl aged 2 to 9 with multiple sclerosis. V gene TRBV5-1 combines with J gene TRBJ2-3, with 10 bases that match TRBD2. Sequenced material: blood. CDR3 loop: CASYTTGTSAPDTQYF. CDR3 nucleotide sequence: TGCGCCAGCTATACCACCGGGACTAGCGCACCAGATACGCAGTATTTT.